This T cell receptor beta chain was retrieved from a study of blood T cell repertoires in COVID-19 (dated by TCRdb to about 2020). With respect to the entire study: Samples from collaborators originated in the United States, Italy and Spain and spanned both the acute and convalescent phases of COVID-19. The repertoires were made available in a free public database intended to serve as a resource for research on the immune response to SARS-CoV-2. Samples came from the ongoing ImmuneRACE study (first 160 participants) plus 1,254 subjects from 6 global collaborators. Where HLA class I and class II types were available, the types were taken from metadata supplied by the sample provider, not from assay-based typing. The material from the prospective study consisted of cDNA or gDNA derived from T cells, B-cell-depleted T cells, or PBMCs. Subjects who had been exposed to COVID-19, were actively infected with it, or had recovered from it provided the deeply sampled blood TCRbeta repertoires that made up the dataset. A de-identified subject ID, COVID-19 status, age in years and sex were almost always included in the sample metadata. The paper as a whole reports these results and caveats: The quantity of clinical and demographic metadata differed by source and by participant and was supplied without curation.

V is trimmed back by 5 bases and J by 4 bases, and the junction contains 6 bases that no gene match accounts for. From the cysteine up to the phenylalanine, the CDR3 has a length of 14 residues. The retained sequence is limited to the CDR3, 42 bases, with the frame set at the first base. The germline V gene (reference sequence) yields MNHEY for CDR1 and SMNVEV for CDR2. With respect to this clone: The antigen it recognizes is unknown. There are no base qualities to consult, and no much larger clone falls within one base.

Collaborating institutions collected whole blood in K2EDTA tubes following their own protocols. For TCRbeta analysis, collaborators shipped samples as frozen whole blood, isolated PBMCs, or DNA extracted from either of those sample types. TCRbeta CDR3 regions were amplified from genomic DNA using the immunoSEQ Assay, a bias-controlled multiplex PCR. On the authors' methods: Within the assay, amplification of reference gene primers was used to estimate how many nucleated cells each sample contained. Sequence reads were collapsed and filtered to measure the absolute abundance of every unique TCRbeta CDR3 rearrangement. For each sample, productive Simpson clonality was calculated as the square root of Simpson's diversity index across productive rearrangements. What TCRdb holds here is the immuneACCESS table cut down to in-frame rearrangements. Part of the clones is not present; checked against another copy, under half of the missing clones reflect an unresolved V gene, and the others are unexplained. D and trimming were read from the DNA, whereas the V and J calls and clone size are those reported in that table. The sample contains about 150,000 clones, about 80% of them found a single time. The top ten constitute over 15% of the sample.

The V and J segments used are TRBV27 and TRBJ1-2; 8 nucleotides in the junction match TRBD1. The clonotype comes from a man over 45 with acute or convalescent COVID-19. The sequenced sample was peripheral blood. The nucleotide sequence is TGTGCCAGCAGTCGACAGGGGACCCCCTATGGCTACACCTTC. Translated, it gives CASSRQGTPYGYTF.